One sample yielded the 30 T cell receptor beta chains listed below, sequenced in a study of shared clonotypes between healthy human individuals. Data came from immunoSEQ multiplex PCR; TCRdb stores just in-frame clones and leaves some out. Of 2 million to 3 million clones in the sample, around 90% were seen once. The sequenced sample consisted of naive CD4+ T cells sorted from blood. This sample's subset: CD45RA+ positively selected. The receptors come from a man between 18 and 29 years old in good health.

This chain links TRBV7-3 with TRBJ2-3, with TRBD2 matching over 7 bases. This CDR3 has 14 amino acids. The germline V gene has CDR1 SGHTA and CDR2 FQGTGA. V was pared by 8 bases and J by 8 bases, with 13 bases of the junction left unmatched. The CDR3 spells CASSRGGGAGTQYF. The CDR3 region has the DNA TGTGCCAGCTCCCGTGGGGGGGGAGCAGGTACGCAGTATTTT.

V usage is TRBV27 and J usage is TRBJ2-4; maybe TRBD1 (5 bases). This CDR3 region has 15 residues. Germline V gene sequence: CDR1 MNHEY, CDR2 SMNVEV (reference sequence). The ends were cut back, 4 bases at V and 7 bases at J, with 17 bases in the middle. The DNA for the CDR3 is TGTGCCAGCAGTTCTTTAAACCTTCAGGGTAACATTCAGTACTTC. Translated: CASSSLNLQGNIQYF.

The rearrangement uses TRBV4-1 and TRBJ2-5; 7 nucleotides line up with TRBD2. V shed 4 bases, J shed 5 bases, and the junction held 7 bases outside the gene matches. Germline lookup yields CDR1 MGHRA and CDR2 YSYEKL. The CDR3 contains 14 residues. CDR3 in DNA: TGCGCCAGCAGCCTTGGACTAGGGATGGAGACCCAGTACTTC. It is translated as CASSLGLGMETQYF.

The chain's CDR3 is CAWRGSGNQPQHF. Written as DNA, the CDR3 is TGTGCCTGGAGGGGGAGTGGCAATCAGCCCCAGCATTTT. This chain links TRBV30 with TRBJ1-5, with D unclear. Trimming removed 3 bases from V and 2 bases from J, with 8 bases in between. This CDR3 region has 13 residues. Germline V gene lookup returns CDR1 GTSNPN and CDR2 SVGIG (reference sequence). Full variable domain (rest looked up from reference TRBV30 and TRBJ1-5): SQTIHQWPATLVQPVGSPLSLECTVEGTSNPNLYWYRQAAGRGLQLLFYSVGIGQISSEVPQNLSASRPQDRQFILSSKKLLLSDSGFYLCAWRGSGNQPQHFGDGTRLSIL.

The V and J genes are TRBV7-2 and TRBJ2-5; a weak D match, TRBD1 (6 bases). Between the trimmed V and J ends, which lost 5 bases and 5 bases, there was a span of 15 bases. CDR3 length equals 14 residues. CDR1 and CDR2 from the germline V gene are SGHTA and FQGNSA. This chain's CDR3 is CASSADRSVETQYF. CDR3 sequence (DNA): TGTGCCAGCAGCGCCGACAGGTCTGTTGAGACCCAGTACTTC. The complete variable domain, with remaining parts taken from reference TRBV7-2 and TRBJ2-5, reads GAGVSQSPSNKVTEKGKDVELRCDPISGHTALYWYRQSLGQGLEFLIYFQGNSAPDKSGLPSDRFSAERTGGSVSTLTIQRTQQEDSAVYLCASSADRSVETQYFGPGTRLLVL.

The chain recombines TRBV11-2 with TRBJ2-1, with D unresolved. The CDR3 covers 16 residues. Trimming cost V 1 base and J 1 base, with 11 bases left between them. Germline CDR1 SGHAT, CDR2 FQNNGV. CDR3 region: CASSLASGASYNEQFF. The CDR3 nucleotides read TGTGCCAGCAGCTTAGCGTCCGGAGCGTCCTACAATGAGCAGTTCTTC. The full variable domain, in which reference TRBV11-2 and TRBJ2-1 provide the parts outside the CDR3, is EAGVAQSPRYKIIEKRQSVAFWCNPISGHATLYWYQQILGQGPKLLIQFQNNGVVDDSQLPKDRFSAERLKGVDSTLKIQPAKLEDSAVYLCASSLASGASYNEQFFGPGTRLTVL.

V gene TRBV5-1 combines with J gene TRBJ2-5; D not resolved. The ends were cut back, 1 base at V and 0 bases at J, with 4 bases in the middle. Germline CDR1 is SGHRS and CDR2 is YFSETQ. The CDR3 runs 13 residues. The CDR3 loop reads CASSLFYQETQYF. The CDR3 coding sequence is TGCGCCAGCAGCTTGTTTTACCAAGAGACCCAGTACTTC.

This chain joins TRBV6-1 and TRBJ1-5; TRBD1 might be the D (5 bases). CDR1 is MNHNS, CDR2 SASEGT, per germline. V lost 7 bases, J lost 0 bases, and 7 bases lay in between. There are 13 residues in the CDR3. The CDR3 protein is CASNGASNQPQHF. The CDR3 bases are TGTGCCAGCAACGGGGCTAGCAATCAGCCCCAGCATTTT.

This rearrangement joins TRBV10-3 to TRBJ1-1, with D possibly TRBD1 on 5 matching bases. In germline, CDR1 is ENHRY, CDR2 SYGVKD. There are 15 residues in the CDR3. V was pared by 4 bases and J by 0 bases, with 12 bases between. This CDR3 is CAISGTGGMNTEAFF. The CDR3 nucleotides read TGTGCCATCAGTGGAACGGGGGGGATGAACACTGAAGCTTTCTTT.

This clone has just a few counts. The rearrangement joins TRBV10-3 to TRBJ1-1; 8 bases map to TRBD1. Germline assignment: CDR1 ENHRY and CDR2 SYGVKD. The ends lost 6 bases at V and 7 bases at J; junction bases unmatched: 4. The CDR3 runs to 12 residues. CDR3 region: CAIRDRAGEAFF. Written as DNA, the CDR3 is TGTGCCATCAGGGACAGGGCTGGTGAAGCTTTCTTT.

In the case of this clone: The sample holds other DNA sequences that translate to the same CDR3. CDR3 bases: TGCGCCAGCAGCTCGCTACAGGGGTCCGAGCAGTACTTC. Protein product: CASSSLQGSEQYF. J is TRBJ2-7 and V is TRBV5-1; 7 nucleotides agree with TRBD1. CDR1 is SGHRS and CDR2 is YFSETQ in the germline V gene. V trimming: 3 bases; J trimming: 6 bases; junction bases outside the gene matches: 6. This CDR3 spans 13 amino acids. Using reference TRBV5-1 and TRBJ2-7 for the parts outside the CDR3, the full variable domain is KAGVTQTPRYLIKTRGQQVTLSCSPISGHRSVSWYQQTPGQGLQFLFEYFSETQRNKGNFPGRFSGRQFSNSRSEMNVSTLELGDSALYLCASSSLQGSEQYFGPGTRLTVT.

Note on this clone: Other DNA sequences in this sample translate to the same CDR3. The chain links TRBV2 to TRBJ2-5; unclear D gene. The CDR3 spans 12 residues. Germline assignment: CDR1 SNHLY and CDR2 FYNNEI. V was cut by 6 bases and J by 5 bases, with 10 bases left in between. The CDR3 DNA follows: TGTGCCAGCAGCGTATTAGGGGAGACCCAGTACTTC. Amino acids: CASSVLGETQYF.

As to this clone: Other DNA sequences in the sample encode the same CDR3. The J gene is TRBJ2-7, the V gene TRBV30; the D gene is possibly TRBD2 (6 bases). Trimming removed 0 bases at V and 2 bases at J, with 11 bases between. Germline V lookup: CDR1 GTSNPN, CDR2 SVGIG (reference sequence). The CDR3 loop spans 14 amino acids. This CDR3 is CAWSVRLGAYEQYF. In nucleotides, the CDR3 is TGTGCCTGGAGTGTGAGACTAGGGGCCTACGAGCAGTACTTC.

The rearrangement joins TRBV2 to TRBJ1-1, with D unclear. CDR3 length: 13 residues. CDR1 and CDR2 from the germline V gene are SNHLY and FYNNEI. Trimming left V 9 bases short and J 3 bases short, with 14 bases between. CDR3 sequence: CASKGVLDTEAFF. The CDR3 nucleotides are TGTGCCAGTAAGGGAGTTCTGGACACTGAAGCTTTCTTT.

The chain uses TRBV7-2 and TRBJ2-3; D unresolved. The germline V and J ends were trimmed by 5 bases and 3 bases, with 9 bases remaining between them. CDR1 is SGHTA, CDR2 FQGNSA, per germline. CDR3 length: 13 residues. The chain's CDR3 is CASSPLETDTQYF. Written as DNA, the CDR3 is TGTGCCAGCAGCCCTCTGGAGACAGATACGCAGTATTTT.

Here the CDR3 reads CASSVVAGANTGELFF. CDR3 bases: TGTGCCAGCAGCGTAGTGGCAGGCGCCAACACCGGGGAGCTGTTTTTT. This chain joins TRBV9 and TRBJ2-2; no firm D call. CDR3 length: 16 amino acids. V was cut by 0 bases and J by 2 bases, with 11 bases left in between. CDR1 and CDR2 (germline): SGDLS, YYNGEE. The variable domain in full, completed from reference TRBV9 and TRBJ2-2, reads DSGVTQTPKHLITATGQRVTLRCSPRSGDLSVYWYQQSLDQGLQFLIQYYNGEERAKGNILERFSAQQFPDLHSELNLSSLELGDSALYFCASSVVAGANTGELFFGEGSRLTVL.

The chain employs TRBV7-2 and TRBJ2-5, with D possibly matching TRBD2 (6 bases). Germline V gene data show CDR1 as SGHTA and CDR2 as FQGNSA. The length of the CDR3 is 15 residues. V was shortened by 4 bases and J by 1 base, with 13 bases between the two germline ends. Here the CDR3 DNA reads TGTGCCAGCAGCTCGCGACTAGGTCGCCAAGAGACCCAGTACTTC. Protein product: CASSSRLGRQETQYF.

The genes are TRBV11-2 and TRBJ2-3; 11 nucleotides align to TRBD2. Trimming took 6 bases from V and 4 from J; bases not matched to a gene: 3. Germline values: CDR1 SGHAT, CDR2 FQNNGV. CDR3 size: 14 residues. The CDR3: CASSTSGGSDTQYF. The CDR3 region has the DNA TGTGCCAGCAGTACTAGCGGGGGTTCAGATACGCAGTATTTT.

The chain has TRBV14 and TRBJ2-3, with D unclear. The CDR3 contains 11 residues. Germline V gene lookup returns CDR1 SGHDN and CDR2 FVKESK. V dropped 4 bases and J dropped 5 bases, with 4 bases sitting between them. In DNA, the CDR3 is TGTGCCAGCAGCCTACAAGATACGCAGTATTTT. It encodes CASSLQDTQYF.

The V and J genes are TRBV9 and TRBJ2-3, with 14 bases that match TRBD2. CDR1 and CDR2 from the germline V gene are SGDLS and YYNGEE. Trimming took 3 bases from V and 6 from J; bases not matched to a gene: 6. CDR3 length equals 16 residues. Here the CDR3 DNA reads TGTGCCAGCAGCGCTGGGACTAGCGGGGGTCAGGATACGCAGTATTTT. Residues: CASSAGTSGGQDTQYF.

Comment on this clone: Other nucleotide sequences in the sample specify the same CDR3. The chain is built from TRBV19 and TRBJ1-6; tentative D call: TRBD1 (6 bases). CDR3 size: 15 residues. Germline V gene sequence: CDR1 LNHDA, CDR2 SQIVND (reference sequence). Between the trimmed V and J ends, which lost 3 bases and 6 bases, there was a span of 12 bases. CDR3 sequence: CASSILTGANSPLHF. The DNA of the CDR3 is TGTGCCAGTAGTATCCTGACAGGAGCTAATTCACCCCTCCACTTT. Combining the CDR3 with reference TRBV19 and TRBJ1-6 gives the whole variable domain DGGITQSPKYLFRKEGQNVTLSCEQNLNHDAMYWYRQDPGQGLRLIYYSQIVNDFQKGDIAEGYSVSREKKESFPLTVTSAQKNPTAFYLCASSILTGANSPLHFGNGTRLTVT.

V gene TRBV5-1 combines with J gene TRBJ2-7; 11 nucleotides align to TRBD1. V lost 0 bases to trimming and J lost 4 bases; unmatched junction nucleotides: 6. From germline, CDR1 is SGHRS and CDR2 YFSETQ. The length of the CDR3 is 16 residues. CDR3 sequence reads: CASSLAGTGGMYEQYF. CDR3 nucleotide sequence: TGCGCCAGCAGCTTGGCCGGGACAGGGGGTATGTACGAGCAGTACTTC.

The chain links TRBV27 to TRBJ2-3; the match to TRBD1 covers 11 bases. CDR3 length equals 16 residues. Looked up from germline, CDR1 is MNHEY and CDR2 is SMNVEV (reference sequence). After removal of 5 bases from V and 7 bases from J, the junction contained 11 bases not matched to a gene. The CDR3 here is CASSPHSGQGVYTQYF. The CDR3 bases are TGTGCCAGCAGTCCCCACTCGGGACAGGGGGTGTATACGCAGTATTTT.

The chain uses TRBV5-4 and TRBJ2-2, with TRBD2 as a possible D gene (5 bases). The CDR3 sequence is 15 residues long. V lost 2 bases and J lost 5, with 13 bases in between. In germline, CDR1 is SGHNT, CDR2 YYREEE (reference sequence). CDR3 sequence reads: CASSFGLAGTGELFF. As DNA, the CDR3 is TGTGCCAGCAGCTTCGGGCTAGCCGGGACCGGGGAGCTGTTTTTT.

The V gene is TRBV29-1, the J gene TRBJ1-1, with D possibly matching TRBD1 (5 bases). V was clipped by 6 bases and J by 4 bases, with 12 bases between them. Per the germline V gene, CDR1 is SQVTM and CDR2 is ANQGSEA. This CDR3 contains 12 residues. The CDR3 DNA reads as TGCAGCGTGGAGGGGCTGGGCACTGAAGCTTTCTTT. It is translated as CSVEGLGTEAFF.

The J gene is TRBJ1-2, the V gene TRBV28; D is perhaps TRBD1 (5 bases). From germline, CDR1 is MDHEN and CDR2 SYDVKM. Trimming removed 7 bases from V and 0 bases from J, with 12 bases in between. The CDR3 totals 14 residues. CDR3 loop: CASTPGGANYGYTF. Written as DNA, the CDR3 is TGTGCCAGCACCCCCGGGGGAGCTAACTATGGCTACACCTTC.

Concerning this clone itself: The same CDR3 can be traced to other DNA sequences in this sample. The V and J genes are TRBV30 and TRBJ2-3; D unclear. Per the germline V gene, CDR1 is GTSNPN and CDR2 is SVGIG (reference sequence). The CDR3 contains 13 residues. Trimming pared 3 bases from V and 0 bases from J, leaving 7 bases between. The CDR3 bases are TGTGCCTGGAGGGCAGCTAGCACAGATACGCAGTATTTT. Translation: CAWRAASTDTQYF.

As DNA, the CDR3 is TGCGCCAGCAGCCAGAGACTAGCGCCTAACACCGGGGAGCTGTTTTTT. Protein: CASSQRLAPNTGELFF. The chain is built from TRBV4-3 and TRBJ2-2; TRBD2 matches at 8 bases. Germline V lookup: CDR1 LGHNA, CDR2 YSLEER. This CDR3 is built from 16 residues. J was trimmed by 2 bases and V by 3 bases; bases with no gene match: 5.

The chain couples TRBV6-5 to TRBJ1-1, with unresolved D. The V gene lost 8 bases and the J gene lost 4 bases, with 14 bases spanning the gap. Germline CDR1 MNHEY, CDR2 SVGAGI. The CDR3 sequence is 13 residues long. Here the CDR3 reads CASVRGFGTEAFF. Here the CDR3 DNA reads TGTGCCAGCGTCCGAGGGTTTGGCACTGAAGCTTTCTTT.

The chain is built from TRBV7-9 and TRBJ2-6; D remains unclear. Between the trimmed V and J ends, which lost 2 bases and 0 bases, there was a span of 8 bases. CDR3 length equals 16 residues. Germline loops: CDR1 SEHNR, CDR2 FQNEAQ (reference sequence). DNA for the CDR3: TGTGCCAGCAGCTTATACACGCCCTCTGGGGCCAACGTCCTGACTTTC. Encoded protein: CASSLYTPSGANVLTF.